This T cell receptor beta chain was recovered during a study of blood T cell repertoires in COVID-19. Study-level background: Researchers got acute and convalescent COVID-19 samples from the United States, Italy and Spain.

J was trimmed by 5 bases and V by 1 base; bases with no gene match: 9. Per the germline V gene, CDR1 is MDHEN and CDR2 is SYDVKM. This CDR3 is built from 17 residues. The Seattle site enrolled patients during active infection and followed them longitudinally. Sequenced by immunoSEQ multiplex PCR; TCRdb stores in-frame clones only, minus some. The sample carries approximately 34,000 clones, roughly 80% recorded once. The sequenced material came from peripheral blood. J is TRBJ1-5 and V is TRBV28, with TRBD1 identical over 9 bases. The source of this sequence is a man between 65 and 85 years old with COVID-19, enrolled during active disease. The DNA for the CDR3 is TGTGCCAGCAGTTTATATTGGGGAAGGGACAGGGATCAGCCCCAGCATTTT. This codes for CASSLYWGRDRDQPQHF.